The present TCR beta chain was sequenced within a study of shared clonotypes between healthy human individuals. Healthy HIV-negative adults without recent acute infections or vaccinations served as donors. The CDR3 covers 15 residues. Germline V lookup: CDR1 SGHTA, CDR2 FQGTGA. Between the trimmed V and J ends, which lost 5 bases and 7 bases, there was a span of 18 bases. Clones were sequenced by immunoSEQ multiplex PCR, and TCRdb holds only the in-frame ones, with some missing. The top ten hold roughly 0.61% of the sample, which has over a million clones, approximately 78% seen once. Sequencing input: memory CD4+ T cells from PBMCs. Documented subset: CD45RA-negative fraction. The TCR comes from a man aged 18 to 30 in good health. Some clones in this sample may be carry-over from other donors' samples. V is TRBV7-3 and J is TRBJ2-1, with D perhaps assigned TRBD1 or TRBD2 (6 bases each). The DNA for the CDR3 is TGTGCCAGCAGCCCCGGTTGGGGGGCAGCAAATGAGCAGTTCTTC. Translated, it gives CASSPGWGAANEQFF.